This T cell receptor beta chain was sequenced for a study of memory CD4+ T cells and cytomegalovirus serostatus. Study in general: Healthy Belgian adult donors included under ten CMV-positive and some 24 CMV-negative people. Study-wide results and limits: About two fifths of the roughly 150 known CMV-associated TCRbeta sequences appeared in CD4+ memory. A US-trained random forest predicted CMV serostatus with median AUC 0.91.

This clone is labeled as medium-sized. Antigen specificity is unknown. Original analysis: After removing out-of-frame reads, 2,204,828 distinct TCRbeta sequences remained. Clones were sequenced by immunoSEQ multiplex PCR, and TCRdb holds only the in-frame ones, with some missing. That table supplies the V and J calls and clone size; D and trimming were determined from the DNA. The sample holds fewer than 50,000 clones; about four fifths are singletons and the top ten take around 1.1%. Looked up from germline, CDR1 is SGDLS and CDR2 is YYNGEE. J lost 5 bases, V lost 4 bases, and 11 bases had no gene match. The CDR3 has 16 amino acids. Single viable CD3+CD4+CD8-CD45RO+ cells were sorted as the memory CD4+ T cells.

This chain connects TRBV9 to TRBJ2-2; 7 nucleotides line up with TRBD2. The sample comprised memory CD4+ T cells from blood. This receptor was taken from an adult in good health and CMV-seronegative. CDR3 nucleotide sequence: TGTGCCAGCAGCCCTCAAGCGGGAAAAAGAACCGGGGAGCTGTTTTTT. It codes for CASSPQAGKRTGELFF.